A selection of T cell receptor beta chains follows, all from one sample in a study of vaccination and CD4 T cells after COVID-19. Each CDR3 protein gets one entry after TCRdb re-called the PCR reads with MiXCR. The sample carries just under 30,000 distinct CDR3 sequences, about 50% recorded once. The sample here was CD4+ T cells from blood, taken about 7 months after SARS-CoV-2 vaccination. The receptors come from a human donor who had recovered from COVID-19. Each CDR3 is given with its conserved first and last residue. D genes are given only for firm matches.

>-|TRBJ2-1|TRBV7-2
CASTRYNEQFF
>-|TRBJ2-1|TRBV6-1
CASSHDFDKEQFF
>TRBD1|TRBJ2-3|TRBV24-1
CATNSGQGATDTQYF
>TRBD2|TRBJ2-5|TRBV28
CASHGGFQETQYF
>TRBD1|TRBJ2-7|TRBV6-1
CASARTGRNEQYF
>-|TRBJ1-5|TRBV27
CASSLGRSFQPQHF
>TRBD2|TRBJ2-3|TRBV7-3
CASSPLAGVTDTQYF
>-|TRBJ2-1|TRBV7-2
CASSRQTGQLYNEQFF
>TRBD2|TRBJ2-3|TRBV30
CAWSQAGAPYTQYF
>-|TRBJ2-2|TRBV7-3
CASSLTGTHTGELFF
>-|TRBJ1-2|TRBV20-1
CSARGAHATNYGYTF
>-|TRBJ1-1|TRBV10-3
CAISERINEEAFF
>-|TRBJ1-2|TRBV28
CASSPAGKGYTF
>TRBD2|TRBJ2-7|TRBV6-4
CASSQHSSGGYEQYF